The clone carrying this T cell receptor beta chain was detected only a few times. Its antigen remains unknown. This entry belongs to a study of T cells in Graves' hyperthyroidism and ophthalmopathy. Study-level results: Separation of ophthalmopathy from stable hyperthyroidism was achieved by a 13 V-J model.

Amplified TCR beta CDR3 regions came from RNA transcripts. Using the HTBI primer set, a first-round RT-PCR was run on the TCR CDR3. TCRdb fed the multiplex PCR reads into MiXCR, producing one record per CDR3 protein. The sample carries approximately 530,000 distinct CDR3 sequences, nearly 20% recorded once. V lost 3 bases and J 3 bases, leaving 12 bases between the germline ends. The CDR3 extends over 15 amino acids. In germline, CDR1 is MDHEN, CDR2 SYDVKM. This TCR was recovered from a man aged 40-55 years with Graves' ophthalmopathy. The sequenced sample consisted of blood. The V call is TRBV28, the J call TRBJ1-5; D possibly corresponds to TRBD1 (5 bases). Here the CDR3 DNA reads TGTGCCAGCAGTTTGGACATAGCGATCAATCAGCCCCAGCATTTT. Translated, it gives CASSLDIAINQPQHF.